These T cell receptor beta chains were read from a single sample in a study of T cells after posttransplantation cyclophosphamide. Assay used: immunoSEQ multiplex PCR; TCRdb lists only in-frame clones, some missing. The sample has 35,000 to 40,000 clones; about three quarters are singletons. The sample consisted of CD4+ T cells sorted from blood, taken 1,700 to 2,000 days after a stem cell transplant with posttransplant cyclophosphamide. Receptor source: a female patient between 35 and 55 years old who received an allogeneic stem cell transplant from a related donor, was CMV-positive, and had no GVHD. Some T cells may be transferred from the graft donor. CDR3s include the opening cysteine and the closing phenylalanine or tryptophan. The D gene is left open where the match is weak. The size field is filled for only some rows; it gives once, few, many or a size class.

CDR3aa: CASTHGQVQDTQYF
CDR3nt: TGTGCCAGTACCCATGGCCAGGTCCAAGATACGCAGTATTTT
j_gene: TRBJ2-3
d_gene: -
v_gene: TRBV19
abundance: -

CDR3aa: CASSSDPLAGGPKEQFF
CDR3nt: TGTGCCAGTAGTTCCGACCCACTAGCGGGGGGGCCTAAAGAGCAGTTCTTC
j_gene: TRBJ2-1
d_gene: TRBD2
v_gene: TRBV19
abundance: -

CDR3aa: CAISDSDRDEAFF
CDR3nt: TGTGCCATCAGTGACTCGGACAGGGATGAAGCTTTCTTT
j_gene: TRBJ1-1
d_gene: TRBD1
v_gene: TRBV10-3
abundance: -

CDR3aa: CASSGGRTATDTQYF
CDR3nt: TGTGCCAGCAGCGGGGGCAGGACAGCCACAGATACGCAGTATTTT
j_gene: TRBJ2-3
d_gene: -
v_gene: TRBV7-9
abundance: -

CDR3aa: CASTPRGGALGYTF
CDR3nt: TGTGCCAGCACTCCCCGCGGGGGGGCGCTTGGCTACACCTTC
j_gene: TRBJ1-2
d_gene: -
v_gene: TRBV7-9
abundance: few

CDR3aa: CASSQGQWDQPQHF
CDR3nt: TGCGCCAGCAGCCAAGGACAGTGGGATCAGCCCCAGCATTTT
j_gene: TRBJ1-5
d_gene: -
v_gene: TRBV4-1
abundance: few

CDR3aa: CASSGRTGDGNTIYF
CDR3nt: TGTGCCAGCAGCGGACGGACAGGGGATGGAAACACCATATATTTT
j_gene: TRBJ1-3
d_gene: TRBD1
v_gene: TRBV9
abundance: -

CDR3aa: CASSFERKTEAFF
CDR3nt: TGTGCCAGCAGCTTCGAGAGGAAAACTGAAGCTTTCTTT
j_gene: TRBJ1-1
d_gene: -
v_gene: TRBV5-6
abundance: -

CDR3aa: CASSTRDRGRIGELFF
CDR3nt: TGTGCCAGCAGCACCCGGGACAGGGGGCGCATCGGGGAGCTGTTTTTT
j_gene: TRBJ2-2
d_gene: TRBD1
v_gene: TRBV6-4
abundance: -

CDR3aa: CASSFRGGDTHSNQPQHF
CDR3nt: TGTGCCAGCAGCTTTAGGGGGGGGGACACCCATAGCAATCAGCCCCAGCATTTT
j_gene: TRBJ1-5
d_gene: -
v_gene: TRBV13
abundance: -

CDR3aa: CASSRDSARLAGSYEQYF
CDR3nt: TGTGCCAGCAGCAGGGACAGCGCAAGACTAGCGGGATCCTACGAGCAGTACTTC
j_gene: TRBJ2-7
d_gene: TRBD2
v_gene: TRBV7-2
abundance: -

CDR3aa: CASSWAAGAQETQYF
CDR3nt: TGTGCCAGCAGTTGGGCCGCGGGGGCACAAGAGACCCAGTACTTC
j_gene: TRBJ2-5
d_gene: -
v_gene: TRBV6-5
abundance: -

CDR3aa: CASSRGTGNTEAFF
CDR3nt: TGTGCCAGCAGTCGCGGGACAGGGAACACTGAAGCTTTCTTT
j_gene: TRBJ1-1
d_gene: TRBD1
v_gene: TRBV6-5
abundance: -

CDR3aa: CASRPAPPPRGAFF
CDR3nt: TGTGCCAGCAGACCTGCCCCTCCACCCCGGGGAGCTTTCTTT
j_gene: TRBJ1-1
d_gene: -
v_gene: TRBV2
abundance: few

CDR3aa: CASSFAGTAREQYF
CDR3nt: TGTGCCAGCAGTTTCGCGGGGACGGCAAGGGAGCAGTACTTC
j_gene: TRBJ2-7
d_gene: -
v_gene: TRBV27
abundance: -

CDR3aa: CASSLGGGSTDTQYF
CDR3nt: TGCGCCAGCAGCTTGGGGGGGGGTAGCACAGATACGCAGTATTTT
j_gene: TRBJ2-3
d_gene: TRBD2
v_gene: TRBV5-1
abundance: -

CDR3aa: CSVDSAGGSYNEQFF
CDR3nt: TGCAGCGTTGATTCCGCAGGGGGTTCCTACAATGAGCAGTTCTTC
j_gene: TRBJ2-1
d_gene: TRBD1
v_gene: TRBV29-1
abundance: few

CDR3aa: CASSLTDGSGYTF
CDR3nt: TGTGCCAGCAGCTTAACGGACGGGAGTGGCTACACCTTC
j_gene: TRBJ1-2
d_gene: -
v_gene: TRBV7-8
abundance: -

CDR3aa: CAEAVEGREGNQPQHF
CDR3nt: TGCGCCGAAGCAGTGGAAGGCAGGGAGGGCAATCAGCCCCAGCATTTT
j_gene: TRBJ1-5
d_gene: -
v_gene: TRBV10-1
abundance: -

CDR3aa: CATFDRDLFGTQYF
CDR3nt: TGCGCCACCTTTGACAGGGACCTTTTCGGGACCCAGTACTTC
j_gene: TRBJ2-5
d_gene: TRBD1
v_gene: TRBV5-1
abundance: -

CDR3aa: CASSSPEGRFAYEQYF
CDR3nt: TGTGCCAGCAGCTCTCCAGAGGGGAGGTTCGCCTACGAGCAGTACTTC
j_gene: TRBJ2-7
d_gene: -
v_gene: TRBV27
abundance: -

CDR3aa: CATSRDARTNEKLFF
CDR3nt: TGTGCCACCAGCAGAGATGCGAGAACTAATGAAAAACTGTTTTTT
j_gene: TRBJ1-4
d_gene: -
v_gene: TRBV15
abundance: -

CDR3aa: CSANSGETQYF
CDR3nt: TGCAGTGCTAACTCCGGAGAGACCCAGTACTTC
j_gene: TRBJ2-5
d_gene: -
v_gene: TRBV20-1
abundance: -

CDR3aa: CASSSDRLYQETQYF
CDR3nt: TGTGCCAGCAGCTCCGACAGGTTGTACCAAGAGACCCAGTACTTC
j_gene: TRBJ2-5
d_gene: -
v_gene: TRBV5-5
abundance: -

CDR3aa: CASSLWTVNEKLFF
CDR3nt: TGTGCCAGCAGCTTGTGGACAGTTAATGAAAAACTGTTTTTT
j_gene: TRBJ1-4
d_gene: -
v_gene: TRBV5-8
abundance: -

CDR3aa: CASSLNRDSNQPQHF
CDR3nt: TGTGCCAGCAGCCTTAACAGGGATAGCAATCAGCCCCAGCATTTT
j_gene: TRBJ1-5
d_gene: -
v_gene: TRBV6-5
abundance: -

CDR3aa: CAISAGTGNSPLHF
CDR3nt: TGTGCCATCAGTGCCGGGACTGGGAATTCACCCCTCCACTTT
j_gene: TRBJ1-6
d_gene: -
v_gene: TRBV10-3
abundance: -

CDR3aa: CASSRPGTGYYGYTF
CDR3nt: TGTGCCAGCAGCCGTCCCGGGACAGGTTACTATGGCTACACCTTC
j_gene: TRBJ1-2
d_gene: TRBD1
v_gene: TRBV6-5
abundance: -

CDR3aa: CASSIGRTGGNEQFF
CDR3nt: TGTGCCAGTAGTATAGGAAGGACAGGGGGCAATGAGCAGTTCTTC
j_gene: TRBJ2-1
d_gene: TRBD1
v_gene: TRBV19
abundance: -

CDR3aa: CASSLLAAGSKNIQYF
CDR3nt: TGTGCCAGCAGTTTATTAGCAGCGGGGAGTAAAAACATTCAGTACTTC
j_gene: TRBJ2-4
d_gene: TRBD2
v_gene: TRBV28
abundance: -

CDR3aa: CASEGSGDNEQFF
CDR3nt: TGTGCCAGCGAGGGTAGCGGCGACAATGAGCAGTTCTTC
j_gene: TRBJ2-1
d_gene: -
v_gene: TRBV6-5
abundance: -

CDR3aa: CASSPPRGGLNEQFF
CDR3nt: TGTGCCAGCAGCCCCCCTAGGGGGGGCCTCAATGAGCAGTTCTTC
j_gene: TRBJ2-1
d_gene: -
v_gene: TRBV5-4
abundance: once

CDR3aa: CASSEVERGYTF
CDR3nt: TGTGCCAGCAGTGAGGTTGAGAGGGGCTACACCTTC
j_gene: TRBJ1-2
d_gene: -
v_gene: TRBV25-1
abundance: -